The rows below give T cell receptor beta chains drawn from one sample of a study of PD-1 blockade in classical Hodgkin lymphoma. Method: immunoSEQ multiplex PCR; TCRdb's copy keeps in-frame clones and lacks some. The sample carries approximately 17,000 clones, approximately 68% recorded once. This specimen was peripheral blood mononuclear cells (PBMCs), taken before the second cycle of nivolumab. The source of these receptors is a human donor with classical Hodgkin lymphoma. The CDR3 runs from the conserved cysteine through the conserved F or W. Each record gives: V gene, clone size, J gene, D gene, CDR3 protein, CDR3 DNA. D genes are given only for firm matches. Rows give clone size only sometimes, using once, few, many, or a class for an expanded clone.

>TRBV6-9|.|TRBJ2-1|.
CASIRGNEQFF
TGTGCCAGCATTAGGGGGAATGAGCAGTTCTTC
>TRBV19|.|TRBJ1-1|.
CASSRKRGTEAFF
TGTGCCAGTAGTAGGAAACGGGGGACTGAAGCTTTCTTT
>TRBV28|few|TRBJ1-3|TRBD1
CASSYDRDSGNTIYF
TGTGCCAGCAGTTATGACAGGGACTCTGGAAACACCATATATTTT
>TRBV4-1|.|TRBJ2-7|TRBD1
CASSYIRDSYEQYF
TGCGCCAGCAGCTACATCCGGGACAGCTACGAGCAGTACTTC
>TRBV5-1|.|TRBJ2-7|TRBD1
CASSLAMGQQYEQYF
TGCGCCAGCAGCTTGGCCATGGGACAGCAATACGAGCAGTACTTC
>TRBV7-2|.|TRBJ1-3|.
CASSLAARSGNTIYF
TGTGCCAGCAGCTTAGCGGCCAGGTCTGGAAACACCATATATTTT
>TRBV27|once|TRBJ2-7|.
CASSLSNSYEQYF
TGTGCCAGCAGTTTATCAAACTCCTACGAGCAGTACTTC
>TRBV7-2|few|TRBJ2-1|TRBD2
CASSLRPSGLNEQFF
TGTGCCAGCAGCTTACGGCCTAGCGGGCTTAATGAGCAGTTCTTC
>TRBV18|.|TRBJ1-5|TRBD1
CASSSTGDQPQHF
TGTGCCAGCTCGTCCACAGGGGATCAGCCCCAGCATTTT
>TRBV6-6|.|TRBJ2-1|.
CASSSIRTTNNEQFF
TGTGCCAGCAGTTCTATAAGGACTACCAACAATGAGCAGTTCTTC
>TRBV19|medium-sized|TRBJ1-4|.
CASSIDRNEKLFF
TGTGCCAGTAGTATCGATCGGAATGAAAAACTGTTTTTT
>TRBV30|.|TRBJ2-7|.
CAWSRGAAEQYF
TGTGCCTGGAGTCGGGGGGCGGCCGAGCAGTACTTC
>TRBV28|.|TRBJ2-1|TRBD2
CASSFASGREVRFF
TGTGCCAGCAGTTTCGCTAGCGGGAGGGAGGTTAGGTTCTTC
>TRBV5-5|.|TRBJ2-7|TRBD1
CASSLDRGGSYEQYF
TGTGCCAGCAGTTTGGACAGGGGAGGCTCCTACGAGCAGTACTTC
>TRBV6-5|.|TRBJ2-4|TRBD2
CASSYSTSGTNIQYF
TGTGCCAGCAGTTACTCGACTAGCGGGACGAACATTCAGTACTTC
>TRBV5-1|.|TRBJ2-1|.
CASSLGDGKYNEQFF
TGCGCCAGCAGCTTGGGGGACGGCAAATACAATGAGCAGTTCTTC
>TRBV5-1|.|TRBJ1-1|.
CASSLEGFSFGDTEAFF
TGCGCCAGCAGCTTGGAGGGTTTCAGTTTCGGTGACACTGAAGCTTTCTTT
>TRBV6-1|.|TRBJ1-5|.
CASSEFHDSNQPQHF
TGTGCCAGCAGTGAATTCCACGATAGCAATCAGCCCCAGCATTTT
>TRBV2|.|TRBJ2-5|TRBD2
CASSDYFAGEETQYF
TGTGCCAGCAGTGACTACTTCGCGGGAGAAGAGACCCAGTACTTC
>TRBV6-5|.|TRBJ2-2|TRBD2
CASSQTSSGELFF
TGTGCCAGCAGCCAGACTAGCTCCGGGGAGCTGTTTTTT
>TRBV4-1|.|TRBJ2-7|.
CASSQDRSYEQYF
TGCGCCAGCAGCCAAGATCGGTCCTACGAGCAGTACTTC
>TRBV6-5|.|TRBJ2-3|TRBD2
CASSHREGTDTQYF
TGTGCCAGCAGTCATCGGGAGGGCACAGATACGCAGTATTTT
>TRBV28|.|TRBJ1-2|.
CASSIQPHGGGPSYGYTF
TGTGCCAGCAGTATACAGCCCCACGGGGGGGGGCCCAGCTATGGCTACACCTTC
>TRBV6-6|large|TRBJ2-1|.
CASIRGNEQFF
TGTGCCAGCATTAGGGGGAATGAGCAGTTCTTC
>TRBV14|.|TRBJ1-6|.
CASSQRGTRYNSPLHF
TGTGCCAGCAGCCAGCGAGGAACGCGGTATAATTCACCCCTCCACTTT
>TRBV7-9|.|TRBJ2-7|TRBD1
CASSSGTGYYEQYF
TGTGCCAGCAGCTCCGGGACAGGCTACTACGAGCAGTACTTC
>TRBV2|few|TRBJ2-1|.
CASLNNEQFF
TGTGCCAGCCTCAACAATGAGCAGTTCTTC
>TRBV7-2|once|TRBJ2-7|.
CASSPAGTHSYEQYF
TGTGCCAGCAGCCCAGCCGGGACACACTCCTACGAGCAGTACTTC
>TRBV18|once|TRBJ2-3|TRBD2
CASSPPIGGGTDTQYF
TGTGCCAGCTCACCACCAATCGGGGGGGGCACAGATACGCAGTATTTT
>TRBV5-1|.|TRBJ2-1|.
CASSDRESSYNEQFF
TGCGCCAGCAGCGACAGAGAAAGCTCCTACAATGAGCAGTTCTTC
>TRBV5-1|.|TRBJ1-4|TRBD1
CASSATGAPNEKLFF
TGCGCCAGCAGCGCCACAGGGGCCCCTAATGAAAAACTGTTTTTT
>TRBV27|medium-sized|TRBJ1-5|.
CASGRTGMNNQPQHF
TGTGCCAGCGGCCGAACAGGGATGAACAATCAGCCCCAGCATTTT
>TRBV2|.|TRBJ1-5|.
CALSRAGGNQPQHF
TGTGCCCTCTCAAGGGCAGGGGGCAATCAGCCCCAGCATTTT
>TRBV6-6|.|TRBJ1-2|.
CASRPSSNYGYTF
TGTGCCAGCAGGCCGTCCTCTAACTATGGCTACACCTTC
>TRBV30|.|TRBJ1-5|.
CAWSSLTGFNQPQHF
TGTGCCTGGAGTAGTTTGACAGGCTTCAATCAGCCCCAGCATTTT
>TRBV27|few|TRBJ2-1|.
CASRPGRLNEQFF
TGTGCCAGCAGACCGGGACGGTTAAATGAGCAGTTCTTC
>TRBV14|.|TRBJ2-2|.
CASTELAPNTGELFF
TGTGCCAGCACGGAGCTAGCACCGAACACCGGGGAGCTGTTTTTT